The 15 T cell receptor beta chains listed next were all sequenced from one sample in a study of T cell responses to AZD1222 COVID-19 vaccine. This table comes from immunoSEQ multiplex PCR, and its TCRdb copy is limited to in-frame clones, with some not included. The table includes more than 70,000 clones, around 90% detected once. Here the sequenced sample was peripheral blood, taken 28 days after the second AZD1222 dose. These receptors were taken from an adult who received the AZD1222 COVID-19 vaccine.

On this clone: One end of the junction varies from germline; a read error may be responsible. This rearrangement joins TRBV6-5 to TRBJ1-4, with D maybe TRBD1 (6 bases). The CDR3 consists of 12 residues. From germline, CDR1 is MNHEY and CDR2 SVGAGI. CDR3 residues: CASSPSGTQFHF. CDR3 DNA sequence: TGTGCCAGCAGCCCCTCCGGGACACAATTTCATTTT.

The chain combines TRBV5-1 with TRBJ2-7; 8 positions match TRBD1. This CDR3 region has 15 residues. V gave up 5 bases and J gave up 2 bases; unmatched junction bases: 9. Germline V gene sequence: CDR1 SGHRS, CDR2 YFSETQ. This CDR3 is CASSPGTGGTYEQYF. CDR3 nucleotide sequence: TGCGCCAGCAGTCCGGGGACAGGAGGTACCTACGAGCAGTACTTC.

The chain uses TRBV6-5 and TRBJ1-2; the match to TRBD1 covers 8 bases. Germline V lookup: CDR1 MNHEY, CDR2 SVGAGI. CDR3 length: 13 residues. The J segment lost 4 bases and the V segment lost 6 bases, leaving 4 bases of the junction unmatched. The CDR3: CASSDRGSYGYTF. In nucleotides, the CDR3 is TGTGCCAGCAGCGACAGGGGATCCTATGGCTACACCTTC.

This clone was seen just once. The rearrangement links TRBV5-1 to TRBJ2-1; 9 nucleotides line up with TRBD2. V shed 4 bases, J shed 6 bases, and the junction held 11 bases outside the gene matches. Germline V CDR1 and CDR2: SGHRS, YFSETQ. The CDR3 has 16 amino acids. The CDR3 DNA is TGCGCCAGCAGCGGCAGAGCGGGGGGAGACCTCAATGAGCAGTTCTTC. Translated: CASSGRAGGDLNEQFF.

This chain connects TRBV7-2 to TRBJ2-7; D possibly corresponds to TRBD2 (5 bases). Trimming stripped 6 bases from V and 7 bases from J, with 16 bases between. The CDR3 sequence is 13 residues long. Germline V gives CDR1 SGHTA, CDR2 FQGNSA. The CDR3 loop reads CASSTSSGWEQYF. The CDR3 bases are TGTGCCAGCAGTACCTCTTCGGGGTGGGAGCAGTACTTC.

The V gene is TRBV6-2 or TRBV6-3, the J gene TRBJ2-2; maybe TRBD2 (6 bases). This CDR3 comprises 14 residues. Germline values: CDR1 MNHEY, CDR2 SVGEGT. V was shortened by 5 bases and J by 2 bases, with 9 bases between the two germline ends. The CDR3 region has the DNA TGTGCCAGCAGTAAGGGACTTAACACCGGGGAGCTGTTTTTT. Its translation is CASSKGLNTGELFF.

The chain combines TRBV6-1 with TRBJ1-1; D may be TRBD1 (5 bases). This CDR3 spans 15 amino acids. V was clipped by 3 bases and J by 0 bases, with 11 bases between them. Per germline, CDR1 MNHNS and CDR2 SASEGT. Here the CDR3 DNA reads TGTGCCAGCAGTGAGAGACAGAGTTTGAACACTGAAGCTTTCTTT. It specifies CASSERQSLNTEAFF.

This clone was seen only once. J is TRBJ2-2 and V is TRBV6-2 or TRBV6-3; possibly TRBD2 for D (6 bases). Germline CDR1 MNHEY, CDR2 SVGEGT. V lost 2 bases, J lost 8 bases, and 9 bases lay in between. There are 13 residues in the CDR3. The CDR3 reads CASSYIGRGELFF. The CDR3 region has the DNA TGTGCCAGCAGTTACATAGGGAGGGGGGAGCTGTTTTTT.

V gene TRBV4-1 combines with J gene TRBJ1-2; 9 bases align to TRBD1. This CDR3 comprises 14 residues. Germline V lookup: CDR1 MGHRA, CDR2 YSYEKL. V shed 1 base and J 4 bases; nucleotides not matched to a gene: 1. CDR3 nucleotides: TGCGCCAGCAGCCAAGGGACAGGGGCCTATGGCTACACCTTC. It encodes CASSQGTGAYGYTF.

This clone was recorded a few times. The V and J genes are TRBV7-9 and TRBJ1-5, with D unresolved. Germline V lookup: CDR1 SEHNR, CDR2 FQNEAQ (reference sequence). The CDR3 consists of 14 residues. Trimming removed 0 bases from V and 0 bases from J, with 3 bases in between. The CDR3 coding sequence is TGTGCCAGCAGCTTAGCATTTAGCAATCAGCCCCAGCATTTT. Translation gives CASSLAFSNQPQHF.

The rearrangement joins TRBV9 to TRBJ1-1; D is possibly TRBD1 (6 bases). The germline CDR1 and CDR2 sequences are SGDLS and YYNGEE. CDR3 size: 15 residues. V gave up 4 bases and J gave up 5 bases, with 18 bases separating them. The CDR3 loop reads CASSPGTRGSTEAFF. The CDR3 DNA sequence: TGTGCCAGCAGCCCGGGGACGAGGGGGTCGACTGAAGCTTTCTTT. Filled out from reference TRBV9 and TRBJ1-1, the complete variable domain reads DSGVTQTPKHLITATGQRVTLRCSPRSGDLSVYWYQQSLDQGLQFLIQYYNGEERAKGNILERFSAQQFPDLHSELNLSSLELGDSALYFCASSPGTRGSTEAFFGQGTRLTVV.

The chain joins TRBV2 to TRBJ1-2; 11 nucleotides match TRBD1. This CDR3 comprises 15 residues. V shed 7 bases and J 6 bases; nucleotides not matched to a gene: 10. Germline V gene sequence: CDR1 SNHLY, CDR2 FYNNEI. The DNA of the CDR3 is TGTGCCAGCAAACCCGGGACAGGGGGATTCGATGGCTACACCTTC. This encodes CASKPGTGGFDGYTF.

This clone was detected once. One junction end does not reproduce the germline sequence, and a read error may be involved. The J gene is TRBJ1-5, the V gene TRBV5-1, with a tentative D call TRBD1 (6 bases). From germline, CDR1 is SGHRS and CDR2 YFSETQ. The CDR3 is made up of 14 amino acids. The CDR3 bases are TGCGCCAGCAGTTTGGGGGGCCTCAATCAGCCCCAGCATTTT. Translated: CASSLGGLNQPQHF.

CDR3 loop: CASSSTGTGGYEQYF. CDR3 sequence (DNA): TGTGCCAGCAGTTCCACCGGGACAGGGGGCTACGAGCAGTACTTC. V and J are TRBV27 and TRBJ2-7; 11 bases fit TRBD1. The trim removed 4 bases at V and 3 bases at J, leaving 5 bases unmatched. Germline V lookup: CDR1 MNHEY, CDR2 SMNVEV (reference sequence). This CDR3 spans 15 amino acids.

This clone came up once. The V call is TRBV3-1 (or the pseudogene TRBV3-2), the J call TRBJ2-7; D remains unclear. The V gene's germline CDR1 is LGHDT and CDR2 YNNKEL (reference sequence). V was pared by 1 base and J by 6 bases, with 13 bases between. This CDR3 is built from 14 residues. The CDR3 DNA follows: TGTGCCAGCAGCCAAGCTCAACAGTCCCGCGAGCAGTACTTC. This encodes CASSQAQQSREQYF.